This section outlines one T cell receptor (beta chain) sequence together with its context. Authors' analysis steps: Reference gene primers were amplified, and this amplification served to estimate nucleated cell counts. Assay: immunoSEQ multiplex PCR; the TCRdb copy retains only in-frame clones and omits some. D and trimming come from the DNA, and the V and J calls and clone size come from that table. The sample yields some 100,000 clones, around 92% seen once. This CDR3 region has 14 residues. Trimming left V 0 bases short and J 1 base short, with 9 bases between. Germline CDR1 GTSNPN, CDR2 SVGIG (reference sequence). This sample is part of a study of blood T cell repertoires in COVID-19. Whole-study context: Both acute and convalescent COVID-19 samples were obtained from the United States, Italy and Spain. Sample material is recorded as cDNA or gDNA derived from T cells, B-cell-depleted T cells, or PBMCs.

The chain is built from TRBV30 and TRBJ1-1, with D uncertain. The sample taken for sequencing was peripheral blood. The clonotype originates from a woman aged 55-70 years with active COVID-19. The CDR3 here is CAWSVGRGNTEAFF. CDR3 sequence (DNA): TGTGCCTGGAGTGTAGGTCGGGGGAACACTGAAGCTTTCTTT.